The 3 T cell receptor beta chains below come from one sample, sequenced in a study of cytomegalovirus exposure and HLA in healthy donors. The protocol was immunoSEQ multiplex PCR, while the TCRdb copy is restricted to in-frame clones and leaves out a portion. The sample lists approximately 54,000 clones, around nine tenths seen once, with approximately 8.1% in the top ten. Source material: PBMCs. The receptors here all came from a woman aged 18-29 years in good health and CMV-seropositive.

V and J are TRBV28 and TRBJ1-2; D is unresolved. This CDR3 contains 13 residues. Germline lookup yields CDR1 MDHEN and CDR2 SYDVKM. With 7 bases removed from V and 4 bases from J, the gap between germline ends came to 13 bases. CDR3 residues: CASNKDGLYGYTF. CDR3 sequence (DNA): TGTGCCAGCAACAAGGATGGACTCTATGGCTACACCTTC.

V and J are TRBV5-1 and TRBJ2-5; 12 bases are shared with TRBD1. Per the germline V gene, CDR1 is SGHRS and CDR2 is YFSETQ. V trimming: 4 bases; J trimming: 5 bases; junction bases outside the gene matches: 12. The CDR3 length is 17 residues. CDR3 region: CASSTGTGGPRGETQYF. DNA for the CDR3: TGCGCCAGCAGCACCGGGACAGGGGGCCCCCGGGGCGAGACCCAGTACTTC. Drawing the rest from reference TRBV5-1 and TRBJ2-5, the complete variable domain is KAGVTQTPRYLIKTRGQQVTLSCSPISGHRSVSWYQQTPGQGLQFLFEYFSETQRNKGNFPGRFSGRQFSNSRSEMNVSTLELGDSALYLCASSTGTGGPRGETQYFGPGTRLLVL.

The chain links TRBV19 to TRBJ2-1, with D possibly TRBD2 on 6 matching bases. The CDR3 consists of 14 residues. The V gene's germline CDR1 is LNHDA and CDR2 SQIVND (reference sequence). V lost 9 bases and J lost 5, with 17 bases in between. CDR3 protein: CASRRAAGHNEQFF. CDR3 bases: TGTGCCAGCCGAAGGGCCGCGGGACACAATGAGCAGTTCTTC.